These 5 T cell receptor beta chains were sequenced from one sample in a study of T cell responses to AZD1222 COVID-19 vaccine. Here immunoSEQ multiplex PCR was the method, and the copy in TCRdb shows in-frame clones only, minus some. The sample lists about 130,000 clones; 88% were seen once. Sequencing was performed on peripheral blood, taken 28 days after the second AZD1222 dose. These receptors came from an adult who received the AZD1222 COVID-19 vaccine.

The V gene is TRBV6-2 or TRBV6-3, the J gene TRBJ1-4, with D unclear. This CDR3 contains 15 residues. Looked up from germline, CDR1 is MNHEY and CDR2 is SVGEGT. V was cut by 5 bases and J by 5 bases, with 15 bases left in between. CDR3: CASSVLGRINEKLFF. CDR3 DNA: TGTGCCAGCAGTGTCCTTGGACGGATAAATGAAAAACTGTTTTTT.

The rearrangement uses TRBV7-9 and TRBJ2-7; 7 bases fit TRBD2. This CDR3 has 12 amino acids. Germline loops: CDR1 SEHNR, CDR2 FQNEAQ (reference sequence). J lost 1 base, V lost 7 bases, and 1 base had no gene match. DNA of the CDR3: TGTGCCAGCACGGGGGGATCCTACGAGCAGTACTTC. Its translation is CASTGGSYEQYF.

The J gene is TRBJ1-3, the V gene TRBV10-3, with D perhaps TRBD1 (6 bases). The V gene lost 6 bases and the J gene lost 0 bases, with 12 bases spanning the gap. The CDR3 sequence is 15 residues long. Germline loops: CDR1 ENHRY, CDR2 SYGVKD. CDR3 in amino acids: CAIRREQGSGNTIYF. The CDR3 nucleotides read TGTGCCATCAGACGAGAACAGGGCTCTGGAAACACCATATATTTT.

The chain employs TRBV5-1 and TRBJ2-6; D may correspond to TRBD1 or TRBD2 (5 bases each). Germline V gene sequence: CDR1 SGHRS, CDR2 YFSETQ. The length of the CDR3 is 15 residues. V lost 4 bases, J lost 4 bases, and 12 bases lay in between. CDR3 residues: CASSPGTSGANVLTF. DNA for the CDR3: TGCGCCAGCAGCCCCGGGACCTCGGGGGCCAACGTCCTGACTTTC. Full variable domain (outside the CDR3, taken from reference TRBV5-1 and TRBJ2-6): KAGVTQTPRYLIKTRGQQVTLSCSPISGHRSVSWYQQTPGQGLQFLFEYFSETQRNKGNFPGRFSGRQFSNSRSEMNVSTLELGDSALYLCASSPGTSGANVLTFGAGSRLTVL.

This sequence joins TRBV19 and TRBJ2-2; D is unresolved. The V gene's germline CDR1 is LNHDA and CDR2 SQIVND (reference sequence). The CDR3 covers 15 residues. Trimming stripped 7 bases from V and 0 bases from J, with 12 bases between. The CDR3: CASTLGNANTGELFF. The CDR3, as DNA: TGTGCCAGTACCCTAGGGAACGCGAACACCGGGGAGCTGTTTTTT. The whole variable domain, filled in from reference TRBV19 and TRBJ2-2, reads DGGITQSPKYLFRKEGQNVTLSCEQNLNHDAMYWYRQDPGQGLRLIYYSQIVNDFQKGDIAEGYSVSREKKESFPLTVTSAQKNPTAFYLCASTLGNANTGELFFGEGSRLTVL.